The present T cell receptor beta chain was sequenced within a study of Graves' ophthalmopathy and Graves' hyperthyroidism. Beta-chain TCR CDR3 regions were amplified from RNA transcripts. First-round RT-PCR with HTBI primers preceded a second-round multiplex PCR. TCRdb recomputed calls from the multiplex PCR reads with MiXCR, one row per CDR3 protein. In the table there are 170,000 or so distinct CDR3 sequences, 39% of which are singletons. PBMCs originated in around 11 ml of fresh peripheral blood. In regard to this clonotype: What it recognizes is unknown.

Findings and caveats of the study: The model achieved 70.59% sensitivity and roughly 72% specificity for ophthalmopathy progression. Blood shared most expanded thyroid clonotypes above 0.001 frequency.

This TCR was recovered from a young man with Graves' ophthalmopathy. Input material: peripheral blood.

The DNA of the CDR3 is TGCAGTGCTAGAGAGCCGAACAGGGGCACAAATCAGCCCCAGCATTTT. Amino acid sequence: CSAREPNRGTNQPQHF. This chain uses TRBV20-1 with TRBJ1-5; 7 nucleotides agree with TRBD1. CDR1 DFQATT and CDR2 SNEGSKA come from the germline V gene (reference sequence). The ends lost 0 bases at V and 4 bases at J; junction bases unmatched: 9. The CDR3 loop spans 16 amino acids.